The present TCR beta chain was sequenced within a study of T-cell memory formation after mild COVID-19. This clonotype occurred many times. Its antigen remains unknown. TCRdb ran MiXCR on the 5' RACE reads and lists one entry per CDR3 protein. Of under 450,000 distinct CDR3 sequences listed, 20% to 25% are singletons. The germline V and J ends were trimmed by 5 bases and 0 bases, with 17 bases remaining between them. Looked up from germline, CDR1 is SGHVS and CDR2 is FQNEAQ. The CDR3 is 17 amino acids. Study-wide points: Memory from before infection featured some responding clones, which suggests cross-reactive memory joined.

This rearrangement joins TRBV7-8 to TRBJ2-1, with D tentatively TRBD1 or TRBD2 (5 bases each). Sequencing was carried out using PBMCs or a T cell subset sorted from them (not recorded which). This clonotype was obtained from an adult woman who had mild COVID-19 (a few samples of this study predate the infection). Cell type and time point are not known. Here the CDR3 DNA reads TGTGCCAGCAGCGTCCTCCGGGGCTCGCTCTCCTACAATGAGCAGTTCTTC. Translation gives CASSVLRGSLSYNEQFF.